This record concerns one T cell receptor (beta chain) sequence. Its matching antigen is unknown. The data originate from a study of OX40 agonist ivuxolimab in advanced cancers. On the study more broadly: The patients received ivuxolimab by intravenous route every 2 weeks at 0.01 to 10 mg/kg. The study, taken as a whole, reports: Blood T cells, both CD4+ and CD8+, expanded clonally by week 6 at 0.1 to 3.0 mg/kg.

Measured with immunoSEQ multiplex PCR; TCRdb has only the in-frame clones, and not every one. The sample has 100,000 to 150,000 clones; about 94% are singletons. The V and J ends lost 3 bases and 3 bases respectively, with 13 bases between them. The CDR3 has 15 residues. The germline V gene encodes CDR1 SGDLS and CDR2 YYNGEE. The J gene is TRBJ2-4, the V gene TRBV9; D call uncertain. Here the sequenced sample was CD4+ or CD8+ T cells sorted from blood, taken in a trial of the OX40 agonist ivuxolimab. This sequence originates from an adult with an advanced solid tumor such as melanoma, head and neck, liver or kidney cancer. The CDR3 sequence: CASSATATFKNIQYF. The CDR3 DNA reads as TGTGCCAGCAGCGCAACGGCCACGTTCAAAAACATTCAGTACTTC.